The rows below give T cell receptor beta chains drawn from one sample of a study of cytomegalovirus exposure and HLA in healthy donors. Clones were read by immunoSEQ multiplex PCR, and TCRdb kept only the in-frame ones, dropping some. The table has 140,000 to 150,000 clones, 75% seen once. The source material was PBMCs. The receptors come from a man aged 25 to 45 in good health and CMV-seronegative. Both conserved end residues are part of each CDR3. D genes are given only for firm matches. Size is stated for part of the rows, as once, few or many counts, or as a class when the clone is expanded.

v_call,j_call,d_call,clone_size,cdr3_nt,cdr3_aa
TRBV6-1,TRBJ2-7,TRBD2,.,TGTGCCAGCACCCGAGGGGCGGGGGCCTACGAGCAGTACTTC,CASTRGAGAYEQYF
TRBV20-1,TRBJ2-7,.,.,TGCAGTGCTCCAGGGACCTACGAGCAGTACTTC,CSAPGTYEQYF
TRBV28,TRBJ2-7,TRBD1,.,TGTGCCAGCAGTTCAATACAGGGGGACATAGGCGAGCAGTACTTC,CASSSIQGDIGEQYF
TRBV6-5,TRBJ1-4,.,.,TGTGCCAGCAGTTACAGGGGAACCGCAACTAATGAAAAACTGTTTTTT,CASSYRGTATNEKLFF
TRBV6-5,TRBJ2-2,TRBD2,.,TGTGCCAGCAGTTCGGGTAGCGGGGGGGTTAGCGGGGAGCTGTTTTTT,CASSSGSGGVSGELFF
TRBV28,TRBJ2-3,TRBD2,.,TGTGCCAGCACCTCCCAGGCGGCTAGCGGGGCCGATACGCAGTATTTT,CASTSQAASGADTQYF
TRBV28,TRBJ2-7,.,.,TGTGCCAGCAGCCATGGACTCAACGAGCAGTACTTC,CASSHGLNEQYF
TRBV5-4,TRBJ1-2,TRBD1,.,TGTGCCAGCATCCGGCTAGGGGGCGGAGGCTACACCTTC,CASIRLGGGGYTF
TRBV5-1,TRBJ2-7,TRBD2,.,TGCGCCAGCTCTAACGGGCGGGAGGTCTTCTACGAGCAGTACTTC,CASSNGREVFYEQYF
TRBV5-1,TRBJ2-6,.,.,TGCGCCAGCCGGGCAGGGGACGGACCCCTCTCTGGGGCCAACGTCCTGACTTTC,CASRAGDGPLSGANVLTF
TRBV25-1,TRBJ2-1,.,.,TGTGCCAGCAGTGGACCCCGACTGATGAGCTCCTACAATGAGCAGTTCTTC,CASSGPRLMSSYNEQFF
TRBV18,TRBJ1-5,.,few,TGTGCCAGCTCACCAGGCGGGGGAGGGCAGCCCCAGCATTTT,CASSPGGGGQPQHF
TRBV30,TRBJ1-6,.,.,TGTGCCTGGAGAGCACAGGCTAATTCACCCCTCCACTTT,CAWRAQANSPLHF
TRBV7-2,TRBJ1-2,TRBD1,.,TGTGCCAGCAGCTTAGGGTGGGACAGTTCCTATGGCTACACCTTC,CASSLGWDSSYGYTF
TRBV25-1,TRBJ1-1,.,.,TGTGCCAGCAGTAACCGGGATCGGGCCCTTACTGAAGCTTTCTTT,CASSNRDRALTEAFF
TRBV27,TRBJ1-1,.,.,TGTGCCAGCAGTCTCTTTAGGAACACTGAAGCTTTCTTT,CASSLFRNTEAFF
TRBV6-5,TRBJ2-1,.,.,TGTGCCAGCAGTTACTGGGGCGGGGAATCCTACAATGAGCAGTTCTTC,CASSYWGGESYNEQFF
TRBV5-6,TRBJ1-5,.,.,TGTGCCAGCAGCTTGGACCGGGGTCTCAGCAATCAGCCCCAGCATTTT,CASSLDRGLSNQPQHF
TRBV6-1,TRBJ1-5,.,.,TGTGCCAGCAGGAACAGGGGCAATCAGCCCCAGCATTTT,CASRNRGNQPQHF
TRBV6-5,TRBJ2-5,TRBD1,.,TGTGCCAGCAGTCCCGGGACAGGTGGGGAGACCCAGTACTTC,CASSPGTGGETQYF
TRBV4-2,TRBJ2-4,.,.,TGTGCCAGCAGCCAAGGGCCCAGGGGTGGGGATAACATTCAGTACTTC,CASSQGPRGGDNIQYF
TRBV19,TRBJ1-1,.,.,TGTGCCAGTAGTAACAGGCCCTTGAACACTGAAGCTTTCTTT,CASSNRPLNTEAFF
TRBV28,TRBJ1-2,TRBD1,.,TGTGCCAGCAGTATAGGGGACAGGCCCTCCAGGGGCTACACCTTC,CASSIGDRPSRGYTF
TRBV19,TRBJ2-1,TRBD2,.,TGTGCCAGTAGGACTATAGCGGGAGTCGGCAATGAGCAGTTCTTC,CASRTIAGVGNEQFF
TRBV11-2,TRBJ2-5,TRBD1,few,TGTGCCAGCAGCCCGACAGGGGGTGGGAAGACCCAGTACTTC,CASSPTGGGKTQYF
TRBV5-5,TRBJ2-1,TRBD2,.,TGTGCCAGCAGCCTCCGGACTAGCGGGGACGGGGAGCAGTTCTTC,CASSLRTSGDGEQFF
TRBV7-9,TRBJ1-4,.,.,TGTGCCAGCAGCCCCCAAGGGGGGGAAAAGGAAAAACTGTTTTTT,CASSPQGGEKEKLFF
TRBV10-3,TRBJ2-1,TRBD2,few,TGTGCCATCAGTGCAATTGCCGGGACTAGCGGGAGAAATGAGCAGTTCTTC,CAISAIAGTSGRNEQFF
TRBV19,TRBJ1-5,.,once,TGTGCCAGTAGTATCGGGACAAATAGCAATCAGCCCCAGCATTTT,CASSIGTNSNQPQHF
TRBV9,TRBJ2-1,.,.,TGTGCCAGCAGCGTAGGTGGGGGGGGCTATTACAATGAGCAGTTCTTC,CASSVGGGGYYNEQFF
TRBV28,TRBJ2-7,.,.,TGTGCCAGCAGCCCCGGGACAATTGTCCTCGAGCAGTACTTC,CASSPGTIVLEQYF
TRBV5-6,TRBJ2-2,TRBD2,.,TGTGCCAGCAGCTTGCTGGTAGCGGGGGCCTACACCGGGGAGCTGTTTTTT,CASSLLVAGAYTGELFF
TRBV30,TRBJ2-7,.,.,TGTGCCTGGAGTGGGGGATCTACAGGGATCCAATACGAGCAGTACTTC,CAWSGGSTGIQYEQYF
TRBV28,TRBJ1-6,.,.,TGTGCCAGCAGTCCAGCCAGGGCGAACGATTCACCCCTCCACTTT,CASSPARANDSPLHF
TRBV6-5,TRBJ1-2,.,.,TGTGCCAGCAGTTACGATCAGAATAACTATGGCTACACCTTC,CASSYDQNNYGYTF
TRBV5-6,TRBJ2-7,TRBD2,.,TGTGCCAGCAGCTTGGCTAGCGGGAGTAGGAACGAGCAGTACTTC,CASSLASGSRNEQYF
TRBV7-3,TRBJ2-7,.,.,TGTGCCAGCAGCCCGCCAGACAGCTACGAGCAGTACTTC,CASSPPDSYEQYF
TRBV28,TRBJ2-7,TRBD1,.,TGTGCCAGCACCCGCCTCAACAGGGGCTACGAGCAGTACTTC,CASTRLNRGYEQYF
TRBV28,TRBJ2-2,TRBD1,.,TGTGCCAGCAGTCTGACAGGGTTGGGATACACCGGGGAGCTGTTTTTT,CASSLTGLGYTGELFF
TRBV9,TRBJ2-5,TRBD2,.,TGTGCCAGCAGCGGTCTAGCGGGAGGGATGGAGACCCAGTACTTC,CASSGLAGGMETQYF
TRBV10-3,TRBJ1-2,TRBD1,once,TGTGCCATCAGTCCGACAGGGACGGCGGGCTACACCTTC,CAISPTGTAGYTF
TRBV11-2,TRBJ2-7,TRBD1,.,TGTGCCAGTGGACTCAGGGGGCTCGAGCAGTACTTC,CASGLRGLEQYF
TRBV6-5,TRBJ1-2,TRBD1,.,TGTGCCAGCAGTCCGACAGGGCCGGATGGCTACACCTTC,CASSPTGPDGYTF
TRBV28,TRBJ1-4,TRBD1,.,TGTGCCAGCAGCCTAAGGGGGCGCCTCGAAAAACTGTTTTTT,CASSLRGRLEKLFF
TRBV28,TRBJ1-2,TRBD1,once,TGTGCCAGCGGTCAACAGGGGACTAACTATGGCTACACCTTC,CASGQQGTNYGYTF
TRBV15,TRBJ2-1,.,.,TGTGCCACCAGCAGGCTGGGGACAAGGAAAAACAATGAGCAGTTCTTC,CATSRLGTRKNNEQFF
TRBV30,TRBJ1-5,.,few,TGTGCCTGGAGTGTAGAGGGAGATCAGCCCCAGCATTTT,CAWSVEGDQPQHF
TRBV28,TRBJ1-5,.,.,TGTGCCAGCAGTTACGGCCCGGAGCGGCCCCAGCATTTT,CASSYGPERPQHF
TRBV18,TRBJ1-1,.,.,TGTGCCAGCTCACCACCGGCGGGAGGGAACACTGAAGCTTTCTTT,CASSPPAGGNTEAFF
TRBV7-8,TRBJ1-1,TRBD1,.,TGTGCCAGCAGCCCCGGACAGGTGATAGGTGAAGCTTTCTTT,CASSPGQVIGEAFF
TRBV5-1,TRBJ1-3,TRBD1,.,TGCGCCAGCAGCTTGGGGGCTGGAGGACAGGGACGAAACACCATATATTTT,CASSLGAGGQGRNTIYF
TRBV18,TRBJ2-3,TRBD1,.,TGTGCCAGCTCAGACGACAGGGGGGCAGATACGCAGTATTTT,CASSDDRGADTQYF
TRBV5-8,TRBJ2-3,.,few,TGTGCCAGCAGCCCGTTCGCGGGGCTAAGCACAGATACGCAGTATTTT,CASSPFAGLSTDTQYF